These 22 T cell receptor beta chains were all obtained from the same sample, sequenced in a study of shared T cell receptors in the human thymus. Sequencing was performed with immunoSEQ multiplex PCR; in TCRdb, only in-frame clones are kept and a portion is missing. The profile shows 650,000 to 950,000 clones, 75% to 90% of them singletons. This sample also belongs to another study, concerning human thymus T cells.

The sample comprised thymocytes. The receptor source for this set is a girl under three years old with a congenital heart defect.

The chain links TRBV28 to TRBJ1-5; no clear D. V was cut by 2 bases and J by 3 bases, with 8 bases left in between. CDR1 is MDHEN and CDR2 is SYDVKM in the germline V gene. The CDR3 has 14 amino acids. Here the CDR3 reads CASSLSGLNQPQHF. The DNA for the CDR3 is TGTGCCAGCAGTTTAAGCGGACTCAATCAGCCCCAGCATTTT.

Only one count was recorded for this clone. V gene TRBV4-3 combines with J gene TRBJ1-5, with D unclear. CDR1 LGHNA and CDR2 YSLEER come from the germline V gene. Trimming cost V 1 base and J 5 bases, with 18 bases left between them. The CDR3 has 17 residues. The CDR3 DNA follows: TGCGCCAGCAGCCAAGTTTGGCGAGCCGAACGGGATCAGCCCCAGCATTTT. This encodes CASSQVWRAERDQPQHF.

This clone was detected only once. The chain carries TRBV29-1 and TRBJ1-1; no definite D call. CDR3 length equals 15 residues. With 5 bases removed from V and 1 base from J, the gap between germline ends came to 17 bases. Per germline, CDR1 SQVTM and CDR2 ANQGSEA. The CDR3 nucleotides read TGCAGCGTTAACTCCATCGGGGAACGGAACACTGAAGCTTTCTTT. Protein sequence: CSVNSIGERNTEAFF.

The CDR3 spells CASAATGSNTGELFF. The CDR3 region has the DNA TGTGCTAGTGCCGCGACAGGATCGAACACCGGGGAGCTGTTTTTT. V is TRBV12-5 and J is TRBJ2-2; maybe TRBD1 (6 bases). The CDR3 is 15 residues long. V dropped 7 bases and J dropped 0 bases, with 12 bases sitting between them. The germline CDR1 and CDR2 sequences are LGHNT and FRNRAP.

CDR3 amino acids: CASSRGGGGYTF. In DNA, the CDR3 is TGTGCCAGCAGCCGCGGGGGGGGCGGCTACACCTTC. The genes are TRBV5-8 and TRBJ1-2; TRBD1 might be the D (6 bases). This CDR3 comprises 12 residues. Trimming removed 4 bases from V and 8 bases from J, with 12 bases in between. The germline gives CDR1 SGHTS, CDR2 YDEGEE.

This clone showed up just once. For the CDR3, the DNA is TGTGCCAGCAGTCCAACCGAAGGGGAGCCCCAGCATTTT. This codes for CASSPTEGEPQHF. V usage is TRBV28 and J usage is TRBJ1-5; D perhaps matches TRBD1 (5 bases). The CDR3 covers 13 residues. The ends were cut back, 5 bases at V and 8 bases at J, with 13 bases in the middle. The germline V gene has CDR1 MDHEN and CDR2 SYDVKM.

The rearrangement links TRBV28 to TRBJ1-1; D is undetermined. Deletions cut 2 bases from V and 4 bases from J, with 17 bases between. The CDR3 contains 16 residues. Per the germline V gene, CDR1 is MDHEN and CDR2 is SYDVKM. Here the CDR3 reads CASSLGPLRRATEAFF. CDR3 nucleotides: TGTGCCAGCAGTTTAGGGCCCCTAAGGAGGGCCACTGAAGCTTTCTTT.

The V call is TRBV5-1, the J call TRBJ1-5; 7 bases match TRBD1. The germline V gene has CDR1 SGHRS and CDR2 YFSETQ. The V gene end was trimmed by 4 bases and the J gene end by 3 bases; junction bases not matched to a gene: 13. The CDR3 has 17 amino acids. In DNA, the CDR3 is TGCGCCAGCAGCCCGGCCCCGGACAGGATACTCAATCAGCCCCAGCATTTT. Its protein is CASSPAPDRILNQPQHF.

This chain links TRBV2 with TRBJ2-1, with D uncertain. The CDR3 is 14 amino acids. Germline V gene data show CDR1 as SNHLY and CDR2 as FYNNEI. V was cut by 3 bases and J by 6 bases, with 12 bases left in between. The CDR3 here is CASSEANTLNEQFF. As DNA, the CDR3 is TGTGCCAGCAGTGAGGCAAACACCCTCAATGAGCAGTTCTTC.

The chain uses TRBV28 and TRBJ2-1; 9 nucleotides agree with TRBD2. The CDR3 has 19 residues. V lost 0 bases and J lost 6; bases outside the gene matches: 15. The germline V gene has CDR1 MDHEN and CDR2 SYDVKM. CDR3 sequence (DNA): TGTGCCAGCAGTTTATGGGGTGCGGGGGGGCCAGAAAGGTTCAATGAGCAGTTCTTC. This sequence encodes CASSLWGAGGPERFNEQFF.

V usage is TRBV5-5 and J usage is TRBJ2-7, with unresolved D. V lost 4 bases and J 3 bases, leaving 23 bases between the germline ends. There are 17 residues in the CDR3. Germline CDR1 is SGHKS and CDR2 is YYEKEE (reference sequence). The CDR3 region has the DNA TGTGCCAGCAGCCTAGATGCCTCGCCGAGTCTTTTCTACGAGCAGTACTTC. Encoded protein: CASSLDASPSLFYEQYF.

This chain connects TRBV7-6 to TRBJ1-2; no firm D call. The V end was cut by 5 bases, the J end by 4 bases, with 14 bases between. Germline V CDR1 and CDR2: SGHVS, FNYEAQ. This CDR3 region has 14 residues. The CDR3 region has the DNA TGTGCCAGCAGCCCAGGTGGGTCGGCCTATGGCTACACCTTC. Translated, it gives CASSPGGSAYGYTF.

The V gene is TRBV5-1, the J gene TRBJ2-7; 7 bases map to TRBD1. V lost 3 bases to trimming and J lost 6 bases; unmatched junction nucleotides: 9. The CDR3 extends over 14 amino acids. Per the germline V gene, CDR1 is SGHRS and CDR2 is YFSETQ. The CDR3 loop reads CASSSIQTGAEQYF. As DNA, the CDR3 is TGCGCCAGCAGCTCGATACAAACAGGGGCCGAGCAGTACTTC.

The rearrangement joins TRBV28 to TRBJ1-6; D ambiguous. The CDR3 extends over 12 amino acids. In germline, CDR1 is MDHEN, CDR2 SYDVKM. V was clipped by 6 bases and J by 10 bases, with 10 bases between them. The DNA for the CDR3 is TGTGCCAGCAGGTACACTAGATCACCCCTCCACTTT. This codes for CASRYTRSPLHF.

The rearrangement uses TRBV6-5 and TRBJ1-3; TRBD1 might be the D (5 bases). The V end lost 8 bases, the J end lost 1 base, and 6 bases lay between the germline ends. The CDR3 covers 12 residues. Germline lookup yields CDR1 MNHEY and CDR2 SVGAGI. The CDR3 DNA follows: TGTGCCAGCCAGGGTTCTGGAAACACCATATATTTT. Its protein product is CASQGSGNTIYF.

The rearrangement links TRBV12-5 to TRBJ2-7, with 10 bases fitting TRBD1. Germline V gene data show CDR1 as LGHNT and CDR2 as FRNRAP. The CDR3 consists of 16 residues. The junction had 9 bases not matched to a gene; V was cut back by 1 base and J by 6 bases. In nucleotides, the CDR3 is TGTGCTAGTGGTTTGGACGAGGGGACAGGGGATTGCGAGCAGTACTTC. Residues: CASGLDEGTGDCEQYF. The complete variable domain, with remaining parts taken from reference TRBV12-5 and TRBJ2-7, reads DARVTQTPRHKVTEMGQEVTMRCQPILGHNTVFWYRQTMMQGLELLAYFRNRAPLDDSGMPKDRFSAEMPDATLATLKIQPSEPRDSAVYFCASGLDEGTGDCEQYFGPGTRLTVT.

The chain couples TRBV6-1 to TRBJ1-1; D might be TRBD1 (5 bases). The CDR3 spans 15 residues. Trimming took 3 bases from V and 0 from J, leaving 11 bases between them. Germline CDR1 and CDR2: MNHNS and SASEGT. CDR3 amino acids: CASSDCDSMNTEAFF. The CDR3 region has the DNA TGTGCCAGCAGTGACTGTGACAGCATGAACACTGAAGCTTTCTTT.

The chain carries TRBV12-5 and TRBJ2-2; D possibly corresponds to TRBD1 (5 bases). Per germline, CDR1 LGHNT and CDR2 FRNRAP. Trimming took 7 bases from V and 10 from J, leaving 19 bases between them. The CDR3 has 14 amino acids. CDR3 coding DNA: TGTGCTAGTGCCTCACCCGGTCCTGGGGCGGAGCTGTTTTTT. Amino acids: CASASPGPGAELFF.

This rearrangement joins TRBV6-5 to TRBJ2-3; 14 bases match TRBD2. The CDR3 contains 16 residues. Germline loops: CDR1 MNHEY, CDR2 SVGAGI. V dropped 2 bases and J dropped 7; count of bases not matched to a gene: 5. The CDR3 DNA is TGTGCCAGCAGTTACGGGACTAGCGGGGGAAGTAATACGCAGTATTTT. This translates into CASSYGTSGGSNTQYF.

V usage is TRBV5-1 and J usage is TRBJ2-2, with 7 bases aligning to TRBD2. V was pared by 4 bases and J by 5 bases, with 11 bases of the junction left unmatched. The CDR3 contains 16 residues. Germline V gene sequence: CDR1 SGHRS, CDR2 YFSETQ. Here the CDR3 reads CASSHRASGGTGELFF. As DNA, the CDR3 is TGCGCCAGCAGCCATCGGGCCTCCGGGGGGACCGGGGAGCTGTTTTTT.

V gene TRBV7-9 combines with J gene TRBJ2-3; 7 bases agree with TRBD1. V trimming: 3 bases; J trimming: 2 bases; junction bases outside the gene matches: 5. Germline V lookup: CDR1 SEHNR, CDR2 FQNEAQ (reference sequence). The CDR3 length is 15 residues. This CDR3 is CASSLTGTDTDTQYF. CDR3 sequence (DNA): TGTGCCAGCAGCTTGACAGGGACCGACACAGATACGCAGTATTTT.

The genes are TRBV5-4 and TRBJ2-1; 8 bases are a match to TRBD2. With V trimmed by 9 bases and J by 4 bases, 12 bases remained unmatched. Germline values: CDR1 SGHNT, CDR2 YYREEE (reference sequence). This CDR3 spans 15 amino acids. The CDR3 nucleotides read TGTGCCACACAAACGGCGGGGGGCCTGTACAATGAGCAGTTCTTC. This gives the protein CATQTAGGLYNEQFF.